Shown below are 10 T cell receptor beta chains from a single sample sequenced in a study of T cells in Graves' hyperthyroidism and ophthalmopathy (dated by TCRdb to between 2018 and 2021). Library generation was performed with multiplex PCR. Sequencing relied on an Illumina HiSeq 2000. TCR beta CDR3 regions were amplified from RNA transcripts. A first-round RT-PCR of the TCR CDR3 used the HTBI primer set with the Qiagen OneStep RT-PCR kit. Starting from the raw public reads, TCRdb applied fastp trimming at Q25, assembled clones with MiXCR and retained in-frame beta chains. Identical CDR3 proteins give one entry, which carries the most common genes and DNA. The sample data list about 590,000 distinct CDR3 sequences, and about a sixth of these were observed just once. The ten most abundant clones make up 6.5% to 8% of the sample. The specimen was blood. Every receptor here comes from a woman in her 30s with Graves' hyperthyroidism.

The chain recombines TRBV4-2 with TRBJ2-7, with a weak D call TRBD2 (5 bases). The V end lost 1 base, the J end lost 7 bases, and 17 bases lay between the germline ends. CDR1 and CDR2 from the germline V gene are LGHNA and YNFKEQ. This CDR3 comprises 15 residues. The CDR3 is CASSQGTGILGEQYF. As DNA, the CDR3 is TGTGCCAGCAGCCAAGGGACCGGGATACTGGGGGAGCAGTACTTC.

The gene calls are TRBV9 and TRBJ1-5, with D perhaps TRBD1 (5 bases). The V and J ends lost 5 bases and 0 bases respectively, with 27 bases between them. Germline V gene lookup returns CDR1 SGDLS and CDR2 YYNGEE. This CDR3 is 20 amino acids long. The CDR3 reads CASSGGEPSPPGYSNQPQHF. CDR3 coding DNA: TGTGCCAGCAGTGGGGGGGAACCTTCCCCCCCCGGTTATAGCAATCAGCCCCAGCATTTT.

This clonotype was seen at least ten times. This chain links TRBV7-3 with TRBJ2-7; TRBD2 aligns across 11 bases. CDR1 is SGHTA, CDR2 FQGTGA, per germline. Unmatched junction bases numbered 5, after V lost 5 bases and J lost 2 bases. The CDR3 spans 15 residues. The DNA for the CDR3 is TGTGCCAGCAGCCAAAGTAGCGGGAGGGCCTACGAGCAGTACTTC. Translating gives CASSQSSGRAYEQYF.

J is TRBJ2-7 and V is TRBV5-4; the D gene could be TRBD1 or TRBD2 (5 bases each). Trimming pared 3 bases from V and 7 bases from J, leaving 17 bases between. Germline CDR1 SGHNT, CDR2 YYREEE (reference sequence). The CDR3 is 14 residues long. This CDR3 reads CASSSGRDLAEQYF. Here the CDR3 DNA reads TGTGCCAGCAGCTCGGGCCGGGACCTAGCTGAGCAGTACTTC.

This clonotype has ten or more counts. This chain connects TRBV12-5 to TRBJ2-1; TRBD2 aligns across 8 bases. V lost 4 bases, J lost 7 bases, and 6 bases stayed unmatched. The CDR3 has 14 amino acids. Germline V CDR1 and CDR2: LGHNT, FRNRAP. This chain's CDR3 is CASGSGTSANEQFF. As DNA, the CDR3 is TGTGCTAGTGGTTCAGGGACTAGTGCAAATGAGCAGTTCTTC.

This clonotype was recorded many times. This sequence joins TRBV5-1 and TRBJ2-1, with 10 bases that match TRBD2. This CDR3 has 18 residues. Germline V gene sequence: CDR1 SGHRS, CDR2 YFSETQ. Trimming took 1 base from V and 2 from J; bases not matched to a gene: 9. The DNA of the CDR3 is TGCGCCAGCAGCTTGAGTCTAGCGGGGGAGAAACCCTACAATGAGCAGTTCTTC. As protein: CASSLSLAGEKPYNEQFF.

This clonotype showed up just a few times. The CDR3 DNA is TGTGCCAGCTCACCACTAGCGGGAGGGCCCACCGGGGAGCTGTTTTTT. Translation gives CASSPLAGGPTGELFF. The chain couples TRBV18 to TRBJ2-2; 11 nucleotides match TRBD2. Germline values: CDR1 KGHSH, CDR2 LQKENI. CDR3 length: 16 residues. The V gene end was trimmed by 1 base and the J gene end by 4 bases; junction bases not matched to a gene: 2. Using reference TRBV18 and TRBJ2-2 for the parts outside the CDR3, the full variable domain is NAGVMQNPRHLVRRRGQEARLRCSPMKGHSHVYWYRQLPEEGLKFMVYLQKENIIDESGMPKERFSAEFPKEGPSILRIQQVVRGDSAAYFCASSPLAGGPTGELFFGEGSRLTVL.

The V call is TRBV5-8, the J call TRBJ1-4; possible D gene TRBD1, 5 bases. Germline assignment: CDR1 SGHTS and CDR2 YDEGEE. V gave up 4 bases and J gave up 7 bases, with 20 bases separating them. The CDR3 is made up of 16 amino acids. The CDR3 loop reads CASSAAWRERGEKLFF. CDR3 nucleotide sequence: TGTGCCAGCAGCGCTGCGTGGAGGGAAAGGGGTGAAAAACTGTTTTTT.

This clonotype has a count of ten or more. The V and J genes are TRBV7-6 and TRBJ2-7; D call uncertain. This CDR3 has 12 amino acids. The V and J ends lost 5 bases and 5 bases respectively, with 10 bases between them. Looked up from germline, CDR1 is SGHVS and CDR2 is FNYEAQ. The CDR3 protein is CASSTPGNEQYF. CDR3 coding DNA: TGTGCCAGCAGCACGCCGGGTAACGAGCAGTACTTC.

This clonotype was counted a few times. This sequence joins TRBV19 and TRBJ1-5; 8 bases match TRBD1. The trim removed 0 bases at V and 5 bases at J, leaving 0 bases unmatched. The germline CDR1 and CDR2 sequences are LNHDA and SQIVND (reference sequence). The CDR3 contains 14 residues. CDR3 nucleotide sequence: TGTGCCAGTAGTATAGAACAGGGGGATCAGCCCCAGCATTTT. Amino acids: CASSIEQGDQPQHF.